This T cell receptor (beta chain) was obtained from a study of shared clonotypes between healthy human individuals. CDR3 length: 13 residues. Germline assignment: CDR1 SGHRS and CDR2 YFSETQ. V dropped 2 bases and J dropped 3 bases, with 7 bases sitting between them. The assay was immunoSEQ multiplex PCR, and TCRdb's table has in-frame clones only and misses some. The sample yields approximately 1.5 million clones, roughly 98% seen once. The V and J genes are TRBV5-1 and TRBJ2-3, with a weak D call TRBD1 (5 bases). Sequenced input: naive CD4+ T cells sorted from blood. Sample subset: CD45RA+ positively selected. This TCR came from a man in his thirties or forties in good health. The CDR3 DNA sequence: TGCGCCAGCAGCTTTAAGGGGACAGATACGCAGTATTTT. This gives the protein CASSFKGTDTQYF.